The 20 T cell receptor beta chains reported below all come from one sample, sequenced in a study of blood T cells in healthy people across ages. PCR was performed a second time for roughly 7 to 12 cycles using a sample-barcoded 5' primer and a J-beta primer mix. TCRdb re-derived calls from the 5' RACE reads in MiXCR, one entry per CDR3 protein. The table lists more than 1 million distinct CDR3 sequences, 40% to 55% of them singletons. Sequencing input: blood. These receptors were collected from a woman aged 60 to 75 in good health.

This clonotype was counted a few times. The chain joins TRBV4-1 to TRBJ2-1, with D maybe TRBD2 (5 bases). Deletions cut 4 bases from V and 6 bases from J, with 16 bases between. The V gene's germline CDR1 is MGHRA and CDR2 YSYEKL. This CDR3 spans 15 amino acids. The CDR3 nucleotides are TGCGCCAGCAGCCTCGAGTTGGGCGGAGGCAATGAGCAGTTCTTC. Its translation is CASSLELGGGNEQFF.

This chain links TRBV20-1 with TRBJ2-1, with a possible D match to TRBD2 (6 bases). V was shortened by 3 bases and J by 3 bases, with 12 bases between the two germline ends. The CDR3 length is 14 residues. CDR1 and CDR2 from the germline V gene are DFQATT and SNEGSKA (reference sequence). The CDR3 nucleotides are TGCAGTGCTAGGACCGGGACTCTCTACAATGAGCAGTTCTTC. Translation gives CSARTGTLYNEQFF.

The chain couples TRBV7-9 to TRBJ2-5; TRBD2 might be the D (6 bases). Germline V gives CDR1 SEHNR, CDR2 FQNEAQ (reference sequence). This CDR3 is built from 13 residues. V was clipped by 5 bases and J by 11 bases, with 18 bases between them. The CDR3: CASSTHSGNEQYF. CDR3 DNA: TGTGCCAGCAGCACGCATAGCGGTAATGAGCAGTACTTC.

This clonotype has only a few counts. The CDR3 DNA sequence: TGTGCCAGCAGCCGGACCAGGGGGACCTACGAGCAGTACTTC. Residues: CASSRTRGTYEQYF. V and J are TRBV6-5 and TRBJ2-7; 7 nucleotides align to TRBD1. Per germline, CDR1 MNHEY and CDR2 SVGAGI. The CDR3 covers 14 residues. The junction had 7 bases not matched to a gene; V was cut back by 6 bases and J by 2 bases.

This clonotype has a handful of counts. The V and J genes are TRBV5-1 and TRBJ1-2; D is unclear. Trimming took off 0 bases at V and 0 bases at J, with 24 bases between the two ends. Germline V gene lookup returns CDR1 SGHRS and CDR2 YFSETQ. CDR3 length: 20 amino acids. Written as DNA, the CDR3 is TGCGCCAGCAGCTTGGTAGGGCGTCAGTCTAATCAACTATCTAACTATGGCTACACCTTC. As protein: CASSLVGRQSNQLSNYGYTF.

This clonotype was detected ten times or more. V and J are TRBV7-9 and TRBJ2-1; D unclear. Germline loops: CDR1 SEHNR, CDR2 FQNEAQ (reference sequence). The CDR3 has 13 amino acids. Deletions cut 5 bases from V and 7 bases from J, with 12 bases between. The CDR3 region is CASSQNLVNEQFF. CDR3 DNA sequence: TGTGCCAGCAGCCAAAATCTAGTGAATGAGCAGTTCTTC.

This clonotype was counted a few times. In nucleotides, the CDR3 is TGCAGCGTTGAAGGCGGACAGGGAGGATCTGGCTACACCTTC. Its protein is CSVEGGQGGSGYTF. The chain carries TRBV29-1 and TRBJ1-2; TRBD1 matches at 8 bases. V was clipped by 1 base and J by 7 bases; unmatched bases: 8. CDR3 length equals 14 residues. Germline values: CDR1 SQVTM, CDR2 ANQGSEA.

The chain uses TRBV9 and TRBJ2-6; the D is unclear. Germline lookup yields CDR1 SGDLS and CDR2 YYNGEE. The CDR3 runs to 15 residues. V lost 2 bases and J lost 0, with 6 bases in between. This CDR3 is CASSVTSSGANVLTF. CDR3 coding DNA: TGTGCCAGCAGCGTGACAAGCTCTGGGGCCAACGTCCTGACTTTC. Using reference TRBV9 and TRBJ2-6 for the parts outside the CDR3, the full variable domain is DSGVTQTPKHLITATGQRVTLRCSPRSGDLSVYWYQQSLDQGLQFLIQYYNGEERAKGNILERFSAQQFPDLHSELNLSSLELGDSALYFCASSVTSSGANVLTFGAGSRLTVL.

This clonotype occurred once. This chain connects TRBV10-1 to TRBJ2-7; 9 nucleotides match TRBD1. There are 17 residues in the CDR3. Per the germline V gene, CDR1 is WNHNN and CDR2 is SYGVQD (reference sequence). The J segment lost 4 bases and the V segment lost 10 bases, leaving 20 bases of the junction unmatched. As DNA, the CDR3 is TGCGCCACCTCTCCTCGTACAGGGGGCTTTTCTAGGTACGAGCAGTACTTC. Translating it yields CATSPRTGGFSRYEQYF.

The rearrangement uses TRBV7-3 and TRBJ2-3; 7 bases agree with TRBD2. There are 16 residues in the CDR3. Germline CDR1 is SGHTA and CDR2 is FQGTGA. Trimming at V came to 0 bases and at J to 12 bases, leaving 15 bases not matched to a gene. The CDR3 region has the DNA TGTGCCAGCAGCTTAACTACTAGCGAGAGCGGGCAACTCCAGTATTTT. This sequence encodes CASSLTTSESGQLQYF.

The chain couples TRBV9 to TRBJ2-7; perhaps D is TRBD1 or TRBD2 (5 bases each). The CDR3 is 14 amino acids. Germline CDR1 SGDLS, CDR2 YYNGEE. V lost 3 bases, J lost 0 bases, and 10 bases lay in between. CDR3 coding DNA: TGTGCCAGCAGCGGGGGGAGAACCTCCTACGAGCAGTACTTC. It codes for CASSGGRTSYEQYF.

V is TRBV18 and J is TRBJ2-1; D not certain. Gene TRBJ2-7 matches the end of the DNA better, so the J call may be wrong. The CDR3 sequence is 17 residues long. Germline-derived CDR1 and CDR2 are KGHSH and LQKENI. The CDR3 sequence is CASSPEAINPIRHEQYF. DNA for the CDR3: TGTGCCAGCTCACCTGAGGCTATTAATCCCATTAGGCACGAGCAGTACTTC.

This clonotype has a handful of counts. The chain joins TRBV7-2 to TRBJ2-7, with TRBD1 identical over 9 bases. V lost 7 bases to trimming and J lost 4 bases; unmatched junction nucleotides: 8. CDR1 is SGHTA and CDR2 is FQGNSA in the germline V gene. The CDR3 has 14 residues. The CDR3 sequence: CASTRPGTGYEQYF. In DNA, the CDR3 is TGTGCCAGCACCCGTCCCGGGACAGGGTACGAGCAGTACTTC.

This clonotype was counted between two and nine times. The gene calls are TRBV5-1 and TRBJ2-7; D remains unclear. CDR1 and CDR2 (germline): SGHRS, YFSETQ. V lost 0 bases and J 2 bases, leaving 12 bases between the germline ends. This CDR3 region has 15 residues. The CDR3 DNA is TGCGCCAGCAGCTTGGCAATAGGGATCGCCTACGAGCAGTACTTC. Amino acids: CASSLAIGIAYEQYF.

This clonotype was observed at least ten times. The V and J genes are TRBV12-3 or TRBV12-4 and TRBJ2-5; TRBD1 agrees at 7 bases. After removal of 5 bases from V and 5 bases from J, the junction contained 8 bases not matched to a gene. The CDR3 covers 14 residues. CDR3 loop: CASSPQTGRETQYF. CDR3 coding DNA: TGTGCCAGCAGTCCACAGACAGGGCGCGAGACCCAGTACTTC.

V gene TRBV29-1 combines with J gene TRBJ2-5, with D possibly being TRBD1 or TRBD2 (5 bases each). The V gene lost 3 bases and the J gene lost 1 base, with 9 bases spanning the gap. This CDR3 is 13 amino acids long. The germline gives CDR1 SQVTM, CDR2 ANQGSEA. The CDR3: CSVDGGVQETQYF. DNA of the CDR3: TGCAGCGTTGATGGGGGTGTCCAAGAGACCCAGTACTTC.

This clonotype appeared a few times. Sequence at one end of the junction differs from germline and may be a read error. The chain employs TRBV6-1 and TRBJ2-7; D is unresolved. The germline V gene has CDR1 MNHNS and CDR2 SASEGT. CDR3 length: 15 amino acids. CDR3 in amino acids: CASSEYYHSSYEQYF. The CDR3 nucleotides read TGCGCCAGCAGTGAATACTATCATAGCTCCTACGAGCAGTACTTC.

This clonotype was detected a few times. The CDR3, as DNA: TGTGCCAGCAAGAGAAATGAGCAGTTCTTC. Its protein product is CASKRNEQFF. The chain is built from TRBV25-1 and TRBJ2-1; D not resolved. V was clipped by 7 bases and J by 7 bases, with 5 bases between them. The CDR3 spans 10 residues. The germline V gene has CDR1 MGHDK and CDR2 SYGVNS.

Only a few counts were recorded for this clonotype. V usage is TRBV20-1 and J usage is TRBJ2-3; the D call may be TRBD1 or TRBD2 (6 bases each). Germline assignment: CDR1 DFQATT and CDR2 SNEGSKA (reference sequence). Trimming took off 0 bases at V and 2 bases at J, with 18 bases between the two ends. This CDR3 is built from 17 residues. CDR3 in DNA: TGCAGTGCTAGAGATCGGGGGCAGCGATACTTCACAGATACGCAGTATTTT. Translation: CSARDRGQRYFTDTQYF.

This clonotype was counted between two and nine times. The V call is TRBV11-2, the J call TRBJ2-3, with D possibly being TRBD2 (6 bases). V was trimmed by 4 bases and J by 2 bases, leaving 10 bases between them. The germline gives CDR1 SGHAT, CDR2 FQNNGV. CDR3 length: 14 amino acids. The CDR3 reads CASSSDYATDTQYF. The CDR3 nucleotides are TGTGCCAGCAGCTCGGACTACGCCACAGATACGCAGTATTTT.